This TCR beta chain is from a study of T cells expressing NK-cell markers. Study-level results: The HCMV specificity of the expanded NKG2C+ T cell clones stayed unresolved. A handful of donors showed these clonotypes also leading the CD3+CD56-NKG2C+ fraction.

TCRdb re-analyzed the 5' RACE reads; it lists each CDR3 protein once, without DNA. Reported are 550,000 to 600,000 distinct CDR3 sequences; the ten largest clones contain approximately 3.5%. CDR1 and CDR2 from the germline V gene are LNHNV and YYDKDF (reference sequence). This CDR3 spans 15 amino acids. About this clonotype: As yet, its antigen is unknown.

Sequenced sample: blood T cells: a sorted CD56 or NKG2C T cell subset, CD4+ or CD8+ T cells, or bulk PBMC T cells (not recorded which). The rearrangement joins TRBV15 to TRBJ2-7. This TCR came from a man younger than 35 in good health. The CDR3 is CATSRDYVSSYEQYF.